The clone carrying this T cell receptor beta chain was counted once. The CDR3 is 10 residues long. Per germline, CDR1 DFQATT and CDR2 SNEGSKA (reference sequence). Trimming pared 5 bases from V and 3 bases from J, leaving 4 bases between. Clones were read by immunoSEQ multiplex PCR, and TCRdb kept only the in-frame ones, dropping some. The data contain approximately 490,000 clones, about four fifths of them singletons. These data originate in a study of shared T cell receptors in the human thymus. These data also formed part of another study, on human thymus T cells.

Sequencing was carried out using thymocytes. The receptor was isolated from a boy in the first two years of life with a congenital heart defect. The chain combines TRBV20-1 with TRBJ2-5; D is undetermined. CDR3 nucleotide sequence: TGCAGTGCTCAAAAAGAGACCCAGTACTTC. Residues: CSAQKETQYF.